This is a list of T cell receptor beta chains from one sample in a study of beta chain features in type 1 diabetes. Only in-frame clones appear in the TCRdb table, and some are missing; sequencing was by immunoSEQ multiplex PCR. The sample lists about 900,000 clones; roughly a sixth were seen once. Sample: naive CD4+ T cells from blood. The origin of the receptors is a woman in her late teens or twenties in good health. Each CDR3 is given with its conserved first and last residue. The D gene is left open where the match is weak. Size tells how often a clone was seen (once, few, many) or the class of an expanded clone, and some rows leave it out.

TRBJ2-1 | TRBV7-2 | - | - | CASSSTGLSSNEQFF | TGTGCCAGCAGCTCGACGGGACTTTCGTCGAATGAGCAGTTCTTC
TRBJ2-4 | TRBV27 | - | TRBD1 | CASSLRTGGGIQYF | TGTGCCAGCAGTTTGAGGACAGGGGGTGGGATTCAGTACTTC
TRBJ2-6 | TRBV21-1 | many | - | CASSKASGTLTF | TGTGCCAGCAGCAAAGCTAGCGGGACCCTGACTTTC
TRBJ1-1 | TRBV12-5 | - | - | CASGLGQKGNTEAFF | TGTGCTAGTGGTTTGGGGCAGAAGGGGAACACTGAAGCTTTCTTT
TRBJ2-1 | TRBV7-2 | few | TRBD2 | CASSWMTSVSYNEQFF | TGTGCCAGCAGCTGGATGACTAGCGTATCCTACAATGAGCAGTTCTTC
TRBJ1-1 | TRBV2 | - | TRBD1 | CARGQGWNTEAFF | TGTGCCAGGGGACAGGGGTGGAACACTGAAGCTTTCTTT
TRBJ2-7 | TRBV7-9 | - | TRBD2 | CASSLITSGSYEQYF | TGTGCCAGCAGCTTAATTACTAGCGGCTCCTACGAGCAGTACTTC
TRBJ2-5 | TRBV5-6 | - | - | CASRRGRQETQYF | TGTGCCAGCAGACGGGGACGCCAAGAGACCCAGTACTTC
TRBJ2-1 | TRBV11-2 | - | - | CASSLDRGEGNNEQFF | TGTGCCAGCAGCTTAGATAGGGGGGAGGGAAACAATGAGCAGTTCTTC
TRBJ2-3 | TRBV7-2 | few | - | CASSLLVDTQYF | TGTGCCAGCAGCTTACTGGTAGATACGCAGTATTTT
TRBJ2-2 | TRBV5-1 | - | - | CASSLVKNTGELFF | TGCGCCAGCAGCTTGGTAAAGAACACCGGGGAGCTGTTTTTT
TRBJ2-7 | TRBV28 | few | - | CASSLPVGALRREEQYF | TGTGCCAGCAGTTTACCCGTTGGGGCACTTCGGCGCGAAGAGCAGTACTTC
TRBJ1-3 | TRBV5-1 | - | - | CASSSDTKRNTIYF | TGCGCCAGCAGCTCCGACACGAAAAGAAACACCATATATTTT
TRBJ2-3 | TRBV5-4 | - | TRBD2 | CASSRRTSGMSDTQYF | TGCGCCAGCAGCCGGCGGACTAGCGGGATGTCAGATACGCAGTATTTT
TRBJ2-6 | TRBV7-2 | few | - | CASSLMTGANVLTF | TGTGCCAGCAGCCTGATGACTGGGGCCAACGTCCTGACTTTC
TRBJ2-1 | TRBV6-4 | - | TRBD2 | CASSEGAGGGNEQFF | TGTGCCAGCAGTGAGGGTGCGGGAGGGGGTAATGAGCAGTTCTTC
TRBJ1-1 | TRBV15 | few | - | CATSRAGTPNTEAFF | TGTGCCACCAGCAGAGCCGGGACACCGAACACTGAAGCTTTCTTT
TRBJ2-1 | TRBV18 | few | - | CASSQDKSSYNEQFF | TGTGCCAGCTCACAGGACAAGAGCTCCTACAATGAGCAGTTCTTC
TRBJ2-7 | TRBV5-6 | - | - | CASSPDPTGSYYEQYF | TGTGCCAGCAGCCCGGACCCGACGGGCTCCTACTACGAGCAGTACTTC
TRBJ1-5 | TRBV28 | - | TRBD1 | CASSLWGDRGDQPQHF | TGTGCCAGCAGTTTATGGGGGGACAGGGGGGATCAGCCCCAGCATTTT
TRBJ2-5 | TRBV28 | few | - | CASSWDGGNGETQYF | TGTGCCAGCAGTTGGGACGGAGGGAATGGTGAGACCCAGTACTTC
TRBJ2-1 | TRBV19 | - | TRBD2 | CASRRLAGDNEQFF | TGTGCCAGTAGGAGACTAGCGGGTGACAATGAGCAGTTCTTC
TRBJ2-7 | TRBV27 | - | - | CASWGTHFYEQYF | TGTGCCAGCTGGGGGACACACTTCTACGAGCAGTACTTC
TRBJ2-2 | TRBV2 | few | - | CASKFRGTSGELFF | TGTGCCAGCAAGTTCCGGGGGACATCCGGGGAGCTGTTTTTT
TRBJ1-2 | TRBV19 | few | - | CASSRDGANYGYTF | TGTGCCAGTAGTAGGGACGGAGCTAACTATGGCTACACCTTC
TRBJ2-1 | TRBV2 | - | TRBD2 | CASWRWGSGRGNEQFF | TGTGCCAGCTGGAGGTGGGGTAGCGGGAGAGGGAATGAGCAGTTCTTC
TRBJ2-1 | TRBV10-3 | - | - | CAISDPARGAIEQFF | TGTGCCATCAGTGATCCCGCTCGGGGGGCGATTGAGCAGTTCTTC
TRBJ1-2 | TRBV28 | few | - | CASSSSTGNYGYTF | TGTGCCAGCAGTTCTTCAACAGGCAACTATGGCTACACCTTC
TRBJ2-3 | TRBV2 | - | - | CASTVESPDTQYF | TGTGCCAGCACGGTGGAGAGTCCAGATACGCAGTATTTT
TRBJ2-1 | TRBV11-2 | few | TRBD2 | CASSLVGTRAYNEQFF | TGTGCCAGCAGCTTAGTGGGGACTAGGGCCTACAATGAGCAGTTCTTC
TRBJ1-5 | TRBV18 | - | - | CASSPVREQHQPQHF | TGTGCCAGCTCACCGGTCCGAGAGCAACATCAGCCCCAGCATTTT
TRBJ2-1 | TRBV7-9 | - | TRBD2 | CASSITAGVFYNEQFF | TGTGCCAGCAGTATCACGGCGGGAGTCTTCTACAATGAGCAGTTCTTC
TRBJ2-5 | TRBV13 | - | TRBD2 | CASSFSGSRETQYF | TGTGCCAGCAGCTTTAGCGGGAGTCGGGAGACCCAGTACTTC
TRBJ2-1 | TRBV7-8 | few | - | CASSEYSGLNNEQFF | TGTGCCAGCAGCGAGTACAGCGGGCTAAACAATGAGCAGTTCTTC
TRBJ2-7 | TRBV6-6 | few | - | CASSGTFYEQYF | TGTGCCAGCAGTGGCACCTTCTACGAGCAGTACTTC
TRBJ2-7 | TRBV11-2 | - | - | CASSTKDSYEQYF | TGTGCCAGCAGCACCAAGGACAGCTACGAGCAGTACTTC
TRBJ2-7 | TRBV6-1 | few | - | CASSLLQGFSYEQYF | TGTGCCAGCAGCTTACTACAGGGATTCTCCTACGAGCAGTACTTC
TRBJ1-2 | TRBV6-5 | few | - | CASSYTPQGNGYTF | TGTGCCAGCAGTTACACACCTCAGGGTAACGGCTACACCTTC
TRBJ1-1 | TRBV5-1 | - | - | CASSLQAPTEAFF | TGCGCCAGCAGCTTGCAGGCTCCCACTGAAGCTTTCTTT
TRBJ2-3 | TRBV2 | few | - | CASTPRRDTQYF | TGTGCCAGCACTCCCCGGAGGGATACGCAGTATTTT
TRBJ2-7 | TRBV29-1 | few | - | CSGRDHISYEQYF | TGCAGCGGACGGGACCATATTTCCTACGAGCAGTACTTC
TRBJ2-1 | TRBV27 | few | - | CASSPRGLSNEQFF | TGTGCCAGCAGTCCGAGGGGGTTAAGTAATGAGCAGTTCTTC
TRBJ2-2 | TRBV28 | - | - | CASSPDGSTGELFF | TGTGCCAGCAGCCCTGACGGGTCCACCGGGGAGCTGTTTTTT
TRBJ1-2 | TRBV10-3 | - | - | CAIRRRQEYGYTF | TGTGCCATCAGGAGGAGACAGGAGTATGGCTACACCTTC
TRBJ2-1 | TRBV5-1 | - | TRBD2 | CASKLAGAHEQFF | TGCGCCAGCAAACTAGCGGGAGCACATGAGCAGTTCTTC
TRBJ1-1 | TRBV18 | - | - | CASSLNSGGSGTEAFF | TGTGCCAGCTCTCTAAACTCCGGGGGGAGCGGCACTGAAGCTTTCTTT
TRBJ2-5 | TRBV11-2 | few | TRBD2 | CASRMGRILAGNQETQYF | TGTGCCAGCCGGATGGGCCGGATACTAGCGGGAAACCAAGAGACCCAGTACTTC
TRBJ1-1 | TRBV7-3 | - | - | CASSLAENTEAFF | TGTGCCAGCAGCTTGGCAGAAAACACTGAAGCTTTCTTT
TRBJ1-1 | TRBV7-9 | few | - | CASSLAQGTEAFF | TGTGCCAGCAGCTTAGCGCAGGGAACGGAAGCTTTCTTT
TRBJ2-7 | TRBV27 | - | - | CASSLSGQGGTYEQYF | TGTGCCAGCAGTTTATCGGGGCAGGGTGGAACCTACGAGCAGTACTTC
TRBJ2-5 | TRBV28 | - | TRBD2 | CASSRTLAGLGETQYF | TGTGCCAGCAGCCGCACACTAGCGGGACTGGGGGAGACCCAGTACTTC
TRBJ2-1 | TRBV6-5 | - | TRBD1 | CASSYVDRGSDEQFF | TGTGCCAGCAGTTACGTGGACAGGGGCTCGGATGAGCAGTTCTTC
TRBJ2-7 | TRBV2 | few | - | CALASRLGEQYF | TGTGCCCTAGCTTCCCGGCTGGGAGAGCAGTACTTC
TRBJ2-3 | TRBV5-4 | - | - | CASSLTGSDTQYF | TGTGCCAGCAGCTTAACAGGATCAGATACGCAGTATTTT
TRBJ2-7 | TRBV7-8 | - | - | CASSRTAYEQYF | TGTGCCAGCAGCCGGACTGCCTACGAGCAGTACTTC